This TCR beta chain originates from a study of control samples from healthy donors and cancer patients. Per germline, CDR1 SGHNT and CDR2 YYREEE (reference sequence). The length of the CDR3 is 17 residues. The ends lost 5 bases at V and 4 bases at J; junction bases unmatched: 11. TCRdb keeps only in-frame clones here, not all; method: immunoSEQ multiplex PCR. The repertoire holds 100,000 to 150,000 clones, with approximately 92% as singletons. The receptor was derived from an elderly man with head and neck cancer. Sequencing was done on a sample of PBMCs. The J gene is TRBJ2-2, the V gene TRBV5-4; 10 bases align to TRBD2. The CDR3 is CASRDPGAGGVTGELFF. For the CDR3, the DNA is TGTGCCAGCAGGGATCCCGGAGCGGGGGGGGTCACCGGGGAGCTGTTTTTT.